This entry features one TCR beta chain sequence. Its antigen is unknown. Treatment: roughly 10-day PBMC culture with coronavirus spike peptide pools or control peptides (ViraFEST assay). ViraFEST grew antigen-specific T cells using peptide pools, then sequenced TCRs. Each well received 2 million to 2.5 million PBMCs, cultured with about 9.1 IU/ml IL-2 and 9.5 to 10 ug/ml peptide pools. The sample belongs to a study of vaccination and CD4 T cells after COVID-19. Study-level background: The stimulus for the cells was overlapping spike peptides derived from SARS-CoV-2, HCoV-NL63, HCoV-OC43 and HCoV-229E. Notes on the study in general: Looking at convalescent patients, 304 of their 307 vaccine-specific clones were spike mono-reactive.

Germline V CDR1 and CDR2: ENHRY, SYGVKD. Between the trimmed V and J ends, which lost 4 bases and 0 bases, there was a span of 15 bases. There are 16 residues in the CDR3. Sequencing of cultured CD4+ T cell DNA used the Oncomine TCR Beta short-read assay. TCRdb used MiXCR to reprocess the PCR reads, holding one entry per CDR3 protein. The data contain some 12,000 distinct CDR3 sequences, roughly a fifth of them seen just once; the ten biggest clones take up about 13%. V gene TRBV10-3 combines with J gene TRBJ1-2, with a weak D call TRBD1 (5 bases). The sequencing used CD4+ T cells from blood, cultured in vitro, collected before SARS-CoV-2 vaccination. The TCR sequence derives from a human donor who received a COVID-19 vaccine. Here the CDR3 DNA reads TGTGCCATCAGTGGGGGGTGGACACAAACTAACTATGGCTACACCTTC. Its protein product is CAISGGWTQTNYGYTF.